These T cell receptor beta chains were read from a single sample in a study of blood T cell repertoires in COVID-19. Only in-frame clones appear in the TCRdb table, and some are missing; sequencing was by immunoSEQ multiplex PCR. The sample lists approximately 230,000 clones; just under 85% were seen once. The sample comprised peripheral blood. These receptors all come from a man older than 75 with acute or convalescent COVID-19. CDR3s leave out the opening cysteine and the closing phenylalanine or tryptophan. A D gene is named only where the DNA matches it firmly. Rows give clone size only sometimes, using once, few, many, or a class for an expanded clone.

d_gene	v_gene	j_gene	abundance	CDR3aa
TRBD2	TRBV18	TRBJ2-1	.	ASSPYPSAGANNEQF
TRBD2	TRBV6-2/TRBV6-3	TRBJ2-3	.	ASSYSHTSGRNTDTQY
TRBD2	TRBV24-1	TRBJ2-1	once	ATSDLRVGASGNNEQF
.	TRBV6-1	TRBJ1-1	once	ASSDADVGRKAF
.	TRBV28	TRBJ1-2	.	ASRSTGQGYGYT
.	TRBV19	TRBJ2-1	few	ATGARRNEQF
.	TRBV10-3	TRBJ1-3	.	AISPGRSADGNTIY
.	TRBV9	TRBJ2-3	.	ASSLRGDPADTQY
.	TRBV3-1/TRBV3-2	TRBJ2-6	.	ASRDTSGANVLT
TRBD1	TRBV24-1	TRBJ2-2	.	ATSDKLGTGPNTGELF
TRBD1	TRBV24-1	TRBJ2-1	.	ATSGAGTGGMNEQF
.	TRBV7-9	TRBJ2-2	once	ASSLLGRVNTGELF
.	TRBV21-1	TRBJ2-3	.	ASFVGLAGEWSTDTQY
.	TRBV7-6	TRBJ2-7	.	ASSLYPGQNEQY
.	TRBV12-3/TRBV12-4	TRBJ1-5	.	ASSFRQFQPQH
TRBD1	TRBV11-2	TRBJ2-2	.	ASSPGQGWNGELF
TRBD2	TRBV30	TRBJ2-1	.	AWSPLGGGPVRNSYNEQF
TRBD1	TRBV5-1	TRBJ1-1	.	ASSTGQENTEAF
.	TRBV7-2	TRBJ1-1	.	ASSLGSSVERRNTEAF
.	TRBV5-4	TRBJ2-7	.	ASSLPGTRRYEQY
.	TRBV5-1	TRBJ2-3	.	ASSLAGFTDTQY
.	TRBV6-5	TRBJ1-3	.	ASSRQQDSGNTIY
TRBD1	TRBV7-8	TRBJ2-3	.	ASSDRGDTQY
.	TRBV2	TRBJ2-1	.	ASSELAYNEQF
.	TRBV7-9	TRBJ1-1	.	ASSLARGYTEAF
TRBD2	TRBV7-2	TRBJ2-3	.	ASSSSGRTADTQY
.	TRBV27	TRBJ2-7	.	ASSPTVRYEQY
.	TRBV7-9	TRBJ1-6	.	ASSLLRGNSPLH
.	TRBV5-1	TRBJ1-3	.	ASSLVSSSGNTIY
.	TRBV27	TRBJ1-3	few	ASSSQYSGNTIY
TRBD1	TRBV11-3	TRBJ1-2	once	ASSLTGGIGYT
.	TRBV7-2	TRBJ2-7	.	ASSLTQTYEQY
TRBD1	TRBV9	TRBJ2-1	.	ASSVVPLGQRFYNEQF
TRBD1	TRBV2	TRBJ1-5	.	ASSGDRGRDQPQH
.	TRBV5-1	TRBJ2-1	.	ASSSGGGYEQF
.	TRBV6-1	TRBJ1-6	.	ASSEVRVSYNSPLH
.	TRBV25-1	TRBJ2-7	.	ASRKTSSYEQY
TRBD1	TRBV11-3	TRBJ1-1	once	ASSSQGLNTEAF
TRBD2	TRBV4-2	TRBJ2-1	.	ASSQYLAGEVNEQF
TRBD1	TRBV19	TRBJ1-6	.	ASSTFRQGANSPLH
TRBD2	TRBV5-5	TRBJ2-1	.	ASSSRTSGIYNEQF
.	TRBV7-2	TRBJ1-1	.	ASSLTRAPNTEAF
TRBD1	TRBV10-1	TRBJ1-2	once	ASRGTAGGYT
TRBD1	TRBV11-2	TRBJ2-7	.	ASSLDTGASYEQY
.	TRBV6-5	TRBJ2-7	few	ASRKEEFSYEQY